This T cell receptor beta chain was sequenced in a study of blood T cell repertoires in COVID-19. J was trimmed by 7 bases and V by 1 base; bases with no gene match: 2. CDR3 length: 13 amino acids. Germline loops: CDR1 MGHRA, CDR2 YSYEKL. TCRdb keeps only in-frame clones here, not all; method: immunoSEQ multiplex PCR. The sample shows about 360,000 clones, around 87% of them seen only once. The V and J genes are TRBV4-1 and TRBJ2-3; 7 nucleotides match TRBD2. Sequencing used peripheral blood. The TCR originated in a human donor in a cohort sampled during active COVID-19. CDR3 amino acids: CASSQGLANTQYF. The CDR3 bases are TGCGCCAGCAGCCAAGGACTAGCAAATACGCAGTATTTT.